Listed below are T cell receptor beta chains from one sample, sequenced in a study of shared clonotypes between healthy human individuals. This table comes from immunoSEQ multiplex PCR, and its TCRdb copy is limited to in-frame clones, with some not included. In the table there are roughly 1,100,000 clones, 70% to 80% of which are singletons. What was sequenced was memory CD4+ T cells sorted from blood. The source of these receptors is a man aged 18 to 29 in good health. The CDR3 runs from the conserved cysteine through the conserved F or W. D genes are given only for firm matches. For some rows the clone size is stated as once, few or many, or as a class when expanded; others skip it.

clone size | J gene | D gene | V gene | CDR3 protein | CDR3 DNA
once | TRBJ1-4 | NA | TRBV11-1 | CASSQTLMGEKLFF | TGTGCCAGCAGCCAGACCCTCATGGGTGAAAAACTGTTTTTT
NA | TRBJ2-7 | NA | TRBV5-6 | CASSSGQPYEQYF | TGTGCCAGCAGCTCAGGACAGCCCTACGAGCAGTACTTC
NA | TRBJ1-4 | NA | TRBV18 | CASSPPVGRTEKLFF | TGTGCCAGCTCACCACCGGTAGGGAGGACTGAAAAACTGTTTTTT
NA | TRBJ2-1 | NA | TRBV18 | CASSPGLEYEQFF | TGTGCCAGCTCACCAGGGCTAGAATATGAGCAGTTCTTC
NA | TRBJ1-1 | TRBD1 | TRBV19 | CASSRDREHTEAFF | TGTGCCAGTAGTCGGGACAGGGAGCACACTGAAGCTTTCTTT
NA | TRBJ1-4 | NA | TRBV5-1 | CASSNRTNEKLFF | TGCGCCAGCAGCAACAGGACTAATGAAAAACTGTTTTTT
few | TRBJ1-1 | TRBD1 | TRBV10-3 | CAISPRGDRERVTEAFF | TGTGCCATCAGCCCCCGGGGGGACAGGGAGAGGGTCACTGAAGCTTTCTTT
NA | TRBJ2-1 | TRBD2 | TRBV4-2 | CASSPRYSGDSYNEQFF | TGTGCCAGCAGCCCCCGATATAGCGGGGACTCCTACAATGAGCAGTTCTTC
NA | TRBJ1-6 | NA | TRBV5-1 | CASSLELLPNSPLHF | TGCGCCAGCAGCTTGGAACTCCTCCCCAATTCACCCCTCCACTTT
few | TRBJ1-3 | NA | TRBV6-6 | CATQSGNTIYF | TGTGCCACCCAATCTGGAAACACCATATATTTT
NA | TRBJ2-7 | NA | TRBV7-3 | CASSQGGTSSYEQYF | TGTGCCAGCAGCCAAGGGGGGACATCCTCCTACGAGCAGTACTTC
NA | TRBJ2-2 | NA | TRBV5-1 | CASRRTEKNTGELFF | TGCGCCAGCAGGAGGACAGAGAAGAACACCGGGGAGCTGTTTTTT
NA | TRBJ1-6 | TRBD1 | TRBV6-5 | CASSPRDRVSPLHF | TGTGCCAGCAGTCCCCGGGACAGGGTTTCACCCCTCCACTTT
NA | TRBJ2-3 | TRBD1 | TRBV25-1 | CASRGQGTDTQYF | TGTGCCAGCAGGGGACAGGGCACAGATACGCAGTATTTT
NA | TRBJ2-1 | NA | TRBV4-2 | CASSQDTGEKTYNEQFF | TGTGCCAGCAGCCAAGATACGGGTGAAAAGACCTACAATGAGCAGTTCTTC
NA | TRBJ2-3 | NA | TRBV6-5 | CASSYSGGTSTDTQYF | TGTGCCAGCAGTTACTCCGGGGGAACTAGCACAGATACGCAGTATTTT
NA | TRBJ2-2 | NA | TRBV4-1 | CASSQVPGANTGELFF | TGCGCCAGCAGCCAAGTGCCGGGAGCGAACACCGGGGAGCTGTTTTTT
NA | TRBJ2-1 | NA | TRBV9 | CASSVLPSDNEQFF | TGTGCCAGCAGCGTGCTCCCTAGCGACAATGAGCAGTTCTTC
few | TRBJ1-2 | NA | TRBV6-1 | CASSGANYGYTF | TGTGCCAGCAGCGGAGCTAACTATGGCTACACCTTC
NA | TRBJ2-3 | NA | TRBV9 | CASSVGGGGETDTQYF | TGTGCCAGCAGCGTAGGAGGCGGGGGCGAGACAGATACGCAGTATTTT
NA | TRBJ2-3 | NA | TRBV5-4 | CASSRKTRDDADTQYF | TGTGCCAGCAGCCGCAAAACCAGGGACGACGCAGATACGCAGTATTTT
few | TRBJ1-4 | NA | TRBV13 | CASSWSGKATNEKLFF | TGTGCCAGCAGCTGGTCAGGGAAGGCAACTAATGAAAAACTGTTTTTT
NA | TRBJ1-3 | NA | TRBV5-1 | CASSLLPGTGNTIYF | TGCGCCAGCAGCTTGCTCCCGGGTACTGGAAACACCATATATTTT
NA | TRBJ2-7 | TRBD1 | TRBV11-2 | CASSPLDRVSEQYF | TGTGCCAGCAGCCCTCTCGACAGGGTGTCGGAGCAGTACTTC
NA | TRBJ2-7 | TRBD1 | TRBV5-4 | CASSGPGQVPGEQYF | TGTGCCAGCAGCGGGCCGGGACAGGTCCCCGGCGAGCAGTACTTC
NA | TRBJ1-2 | NA | TRBV7-2 | CASSAGGNGYTF | TGTGCCAGCAGCGCGGGAGGAAATGGCTACACCTTC
NA | TRBJ2-1 | TRBD2 | TRBV9 | CASSEGTSETRNEQFF | TGTGCCAGCAGCGAGGGGACTAGCGAAACTCGCAATGAGCAGTTCTTC
NA | TRBJ2-4 | TRBD1 | TRBV7-8 | CASSFQGQGNIQYF | TGTGCCAGCAGCTTCCAGGGACAGGGAAACATTCAGTACTTC
NA | TRBJ2-5 | NA | TRBV28 | CASSLQGVETQYF | TGTGCCAGCAGTCTTCAGGGCGTGGAGACCCAGTACTTC
few | TRBJ2-7 | NA | TRBV6-1 | CASSDTEYSYEQYF | TGTGCCAGCAGTGATACCGAATACTCCTACGAGCAGTACTTC
many | TRBJ1-5 | NA | TRBV9 | CASSPGGQGQPQHF | TGTGCCAGCAGCCCTGGGGGGCAGGGTCAGCCCCAGCATTTT
few | TRBJ1-2 | TRBD1 | TRBV5-4 | CASSLGDREVLGYTF | TGTGCCAGCAGCTTGGGGGACAGGGAAGTTCTCGGCTACACCTTC
NA | TRBJ1-6 | TRBD1 | TRBV5-6 | CASSHRDRGSPLHF | TGTGCCAGCAGCCACCGGGACAGGGGTTCACCCCTCCACTTT
NA | TRBJ1-2 | TRBD1 | TRBV15 | CATSRDPGQGYGYTF | TGTGCCACCAGCAGAGATCCGGGACAGGGGTATGGCTACACCTTC
NA | TRBJ2-1 | NA | TRBV2 | CASSEYEQFF | TGTGCCAGCAGTGAATATGAGCAGTTCTTC
NA | TRBJ2-5 | NA | TRBV2 | CASGGTHQETQYF | TGTGCCAGCGGCGGGACTCACCAAGAGACCCAGTACTTC
NA | TRBJ2-5 | TRBD2 | TRBV7-2 | CASSRTSGGQETQYF | TGTGCCAGCAGCCGGACTAGCGGGGGCCAAGAGACCCAGTACTTC
once | TRBJ2-3 | TRBD2 | TRBV5-1 | CASSLVLAGTSTDTQYF | TGCGCCAGCAGCTTGGTACTAGCGGGGACTAGCACAGATACGCAGTATTTT
once | TRBJ2-5 | TRBD2 | TRBV4-1 | CASRGPPSGQETQYF | TGCGCCAGCAGAGGTCCGCCTAGCGGGCAAGAGACCCAGTACTTC
NA | TRBJ2-7 | NA | TRBV4-3 | CASGPSRGQGPYEQYF | TGCGCCAGCGGCCCTTCGCGAGGCCAGGGGCCCTACGAGCAGTACTTC
NA | TRBJ2-2 | NA | TRBV27 | CASSSTTNTGELFF | TGTGCCAGCAGTTCAACAACGAACACCGGGGAGCTGTTTTTT
NA | TRBJ2-1 | NA | TRBV5-4 | CASSLVSVNEQFF | TGTGCCAGCAGCTTGGTCAGCGTCAATGAGCAGTTCTTC